This T cell receptor beta chain was captured in a study of cytotoxic CD8 clonotypes in ibrutinib-treated CLL. Across the whole study: Response samples were taken after a median of about 12 months on treatment, range 6 to 36. Average yields of around 260,000 productive templates and approximately 100,000 productive rearrangements characterized the samples. General study results and limits: Progressing and sustained-remission patients had different sampling times. Baseline clonality was higher than in age-matched healthy donors and moved in step with circulating CD8+ T-cell counts.

The protocol was immunoSEQ multiplex PCR, while the TCRdb copy is restricted to in-frame clones and leaves out a portion. In the table there are over 110,000 clones, around 90% of which are singletons. The germline V and J ends were trimmed by 1 base and 3 bases, with 12 bases remaining between them. Germline CDR1 SGHDN, CDR2 FVKESK. CDR3 length: 15 residues. For this clone: Its cognate antigen is unknown.

The source material was PBMCs, sampled after 12 months of ibrutinib treatment. This TCR was sampled from a human donor with chronic lymphocytic leukemia. The rearrangement joins TRBV14 to TRBJ2-5; possibly TRBD1 or TRBD2 for D (5 bases each). CDR3 coding DNA: TGTGCCAGCAGCCAAGGGGGGAGAGGAGAAGAGACCCAGTACTTC. Protein sequence: CASSQGGRGEETQYF. The variable domain in full, completed from reference TRBV14 and TRBJ2-5, reads EAGVTQFPSHSVIEKGQTVTLRCDPISGHDNLYWYRRVMGKEIKFLLHFVKESKQDESGMPNNRFLAERTGGTYSTLKVQPAELEDSGVYFCASSQGGRGEETQYFGPGTRLLVL.